Listed here is a single T cell receptor beta chain. The data belong to a study of T cell changes during pregnancy in multiple sclerosis. The CDR3 loop spans 16 amino acids. Germline lookup yields CDR1 MRHNA and CDR2 SNTAGT. After removal of 0 bases from V and 3 bases from J, the junction contained 3 bases not matched to a gene. The repertoire was sequenced with immunoSEQ multiplex PCR; TCRdb's copy has only in-frame clones and lacks some. The table includes tens of thousands of clones, around nine tenths detected once. The material was CD8+ T cells from peripheral blood mononuclear cells, obtained before pregnancy. This chain uses TRBV6-4 with TRBJ2-2, with TRBD2 identical over 8 bases. The TCR sequence derives from a female donor with multiple sclerosis, enrolled in a pregnancy study. The DNA of the CDR3 is TGTGCCAGCAGTGACTCGACGGGGGGGCACACCGGGGAGCTGTTTTTT. It is translated as CASSDSTGGHTGELFF.